This TCR beta chain stems from a study of CD8+ T cells in alopecia areata (dated by TCRdb to between 2017 and 2018). As for the study more broadly: The treated patients, all with moderate-to-severe alopecia areata, were enrolled in an open-label pilot trial of oral tofacitinib given at 5 to 10 mg twice daily. Tofacitinib was administered for 6 to 18 months, and 6 months of follow-up off drug were then conducted to assess delayed response and recurrence. For the treated patients, the SALT score, which quantifies what percentage of scalp surface area is affected, served as the measure of disease severity. The study used high-throughput TCRbeta sequencing to examine T cell clonal expansion in alopecia areata, in both the C3H/HeJ mouse model and human patients. Human TCRbeta sequencing covered scalp tissue and sorted CD4+ and CD8+ peripheral blood T cells from patchy and totalis/universalis alopecia areata patients and healthy controls. Patients on tofacitinib were biopsied at baseline and after 4 and 24 weeks of treatment, and several of the patients also had a later scalp biopsy. Clonality in the scalp was compared among normal scalp (n=4), patchy alopecia areata scalp (n=8), and alopecia totalis/universalis scalp (n=8). RNA was obtained with the PAXgene miRNA kit for fixed scalp, the miRNeasy kit for PBMCs, and the RNeasy kit for mouse skin. TCRbeta CDR3 regions were amplified by immunoSEQ multiplex PCR using 35 Vbeta forward and 13 Jbeta reverse primers.

About this clone: The target of this receptor is not known. Per-base quality was not reported, and no clone a single base away is much larger than it.

V loses 8 bases, J loses 5 bases, and the germline ends lie 12 bases apart. Looking up the germline V gene yields CDR1 MNHEY and CDR2 SVGAGI. Taken from cysteine to phenylalanine, the CDR3 has 12 residues. The entry retains the CDR3 DNA only, 36 bases that are in frame from base 1. To prepare the library, the immunoSEQ multiplex PCR assay was applied. RNA was extracted from all samples and reverse transcribed into cDNA as template for TCR sequencing. SuperScript III was used for first-strand cDNA synthesis, primed with a 2:1 mix of oligo-dT and random hexamers. A synthetic immune receptor repertoire was used to assess amplification bias, and residual bias was removed computationally. On the study's bioinformatics: Raw reads were preprocessed to remove errors, and CDR3 was defined according to IMGT conventions as the region from the conserved cysteine to phenylalanine. Clonality was calculated as 1 minus Shannon entropy normalized by log2 of the number of productive unique TCRs. Whether scalp clones were CD4 or CD8 was inferred by matching scalp TCRbeta sequences against CD4 and CD8 repertoires sorted from blood. TCRdb carries this immuneACCESS record with in-frame sequences only. Its versions omit some clonotypes, under half of them owing to an unresolved V gene in the studies checked, with the rest unexplained. Clone size and V and J calls were adopted from that table, with D and trimming inferred from the DNA. For this sample there are approximately 210,000 clones; 64% appear just once. The ten largest clones capture about 4% of the sample.

General conclusions and limits of the study: Lesional scalp, especially in alopecia totalis/universalis, showed higher clonality and more expanded CD8+ clones than normal scalp, suggesting antigenic drive. The treated cohort was small, with a single nonresponder, so links between baseline CD8+ expansion and response need larger studies. Shared TCR sequences between patients were less evident than in mice, which may be partly attributable to HLA diversity in the patient population. Many expanded lesional clones were found to persist in scalp and blood during tofacitinib treatment, and relapse after treatment cessation may be partly explained by this persistence. Tofacitinib significantly decreased scalp clonality and the number of expanded CD8+ clones among the top 100 scalp clones. Unlike mouse skin, where gammadelta T cells dominate, normal human skin contains resident alphabeta T cells that get sequenced too, which complicates analysis of the scalp TCR repertoire.

According to the study, the label for this sample's time point signals: 4 weeks on oral tofacitinib. The treatment or condition label, read with the paper, signifies: oral pan-JAK inhibitor, 5-10 mg twice daily. Peripheral blood and lesional scalp punch biopsies were obtained from patients with alopecia areata. PBMCs were separated by density centrifugation and stained for CD3, CD4 and CD8, after which CD4+ and CD8+ T cells were sorted on a FACSAria. Sample: CD4+ T cells sorted from blood, taken at week 4, from a patient treated with tofacitinib. The TCR originated in a human donor with alopecia areata. The sequence joins TRBV6-5 to TRBJ1-2; a tentative D match to TRBD1 spans 5 bases. The CDR3 reads as follows: CASSQQGYGYTF. The DNA is TGTGCCAGCTCCCAGCAGGGTTATGGCTACACCTTC.